A single sample gave rise to the 7 T cell receptor beta chains below, sequenced in a study of CD8 T cells in ankylosing spondylitis. TCRdb ran MiXCR on the 5' RACE reads and lists one entry per CDR3 protein. The table includes hundreds of thousands of distinct CDR3 sequences, roughly 24% detected once. The specimen was blood, either unsorted or a sorted T cell fraction (not recorded which). The source of these receptors is a male donor with ankylosing spondylitis or in good health (not recorded which).

The rearrangement links TRBV6-5 to TRBJ1-5; a weak D match, TRBD1 (6 bases). Between the trimmed V and J ends, which lost 4 bases and 5 bases, there was a span of 12 bases. The CDR3 spans 14 residues. In germline, CDR1 is MNHEY, CDR2 SVGAGI. The DNA of the CDR3 is TGTGCCAGCAGTTTGCTGTCAGGGGATCAGCCCCAGCATTTT. It translates to CASSLLSGDQPQHF.

The chain uses TRBV29-1 and TRBJ2-1; 9 positions agree with TRBD2. Per germline, CDR1 SQVTM and CDR2 ANQGSEA. Losses at the gene ends were 6 bases for V and 3 bases for J; bases not matched to a gene: 6. This CDR3 spans 14 amino acids. The DNA for the CDR3 is TGCAGCGTGTATAGCGGGAGTGGCTACAATGAGCAGTTCTTC. It specifies CSVYSGSGYNEQFF.

This clonotype was picked up a small number of times. The chain has TRBV11-2 and TRBJ2-1; D possibly corresponds to TRBD2 (6 bases). V was cut by 5 bases and J by 1 base, with 18 bases left in between. The CDR3 covers 17 residues. Germline values: CDR1 SGHAT, CDR2 FQNNGV. The CDR3 DNA reads as TGTGCCAGCAGCGGAGCGACTAGTAATGGTTCCTACAATGAGCAGTTCTTC. Protein: CASSGATSNGSYNEQFF.

The chain combines TRBV20-1 with TRBJ1-4; D unresolved. The ends were cut back, 6 bases at V and 0 bases at J, with 11 bases in the middle. Germline CDR1 reads DFQATT; CDR2 reads SNEGSKA (reference sequence). This CDR3 contains 14 residues. CDR3 in DNA: TGCAGTGCCCCCGAGATAGCAACTAATGAAAAACTGTTTTTT. Amino acid sequence: CSAPEIATNEKLFF.

This clonotype has at least ten counts. The chain is built from TRBV29-1 and TRBJ2-2, with D possibly called TRBD1 or TRBD2 (6 bases each). CDR3 size: 13 residues. Germline values: CDR1 SQVTM, CDR2 ANQGSEA. The germline V and J ends were trimmed by 6 bases and 6 bases, with 14 bases remaining between them. The CDR3 spells CSVVARGPGELFF. CDR3 DNA sequence: TGCAGCGTCGTCGCCCGGGGGCCCGGGGAGCTGTTTTTT.

This clonotype appeared many times. The chain uses TRBV9 and TRBJ2-7, with 7 bases fitting TRBD1. V lost 4 bases and J lost 0; bases outside the gene matches: 10. The CDR3 length is 16 residues. The germline V gene has CDR1 SGDLS and CDR2 YYNGEE. The CDR3, as DNA: TGTGCCAGCAGCCTTAAACAGGGGAAGGTCTCCTACGAGCAGTACTTC. This encodes CASSLKQGKVSYEQYF. Together with reference TRBV9 and TRBJ2-7, the CDR3 gives the full variable domain: DSGVTQTPKHLITATGQRVTLRCSPRSGDLSVYWYQQSLDQGLQFLIQYYNGEERAKGNILERFSAQQFPDLHSELNLSSLELGDSALYFCASSLKQGKVSYEQYFGPGTRLTVT.

In its sample, this clonotype was seen once. CDR3 nucleotides: TGCGCCAGCAGACGTACAGGGGAGGGGAATCAGCCCCAGCATTTT. Protein product: CASRRTGEGNQPQHF. The chain has TRBV5-1 and TRBJ1-5, with 7 bases aligning to TRBD1. Germline values: CDR1 SGHRS, CDR2 YFSETQ. V gave up 5 bases and J gave up 4 bases; unmatched junction bases: 9. This CDR3 region has 15 residues. The full variable domain, with the rest looked up from reference TRBV5-1 and TRBJ1-5, is KAGVTQTPRYLIKTRGQQVTLSCSPISGHRSVSWYQQTPGQGLQFLFEYFSETQRNKGNFPGRFSGRQFSNSRSEMNVSTLELGDSALYLCASRRTGEGNQPQHFGDGTRLSIL.